This T cell receptor (beta chain) originates from a study of early T cells in non-severe SARS-CoV-2 infection. Study background: Sequencing of bulk RNA from unsorted whole blood was done, without chain pairing.

This clonotype was seen more than once but under ten times. J gave up 10 bases and V 0 bases, and 6 bases lay outside the gene matches. Germline CDR1 LGHNA, CDR2 YSLEER. CDR3 size: 16 residues. TCRdb analysed the 5' RACE reads with MiXCR anew, one entry per CDR3 protein. The repertoire holds around 26,000 distinct CDR3 sequences, with 4.4% as singletons. The sequenced sample consisted of whole blood. This clonotype originated in an adult who was a healthcare worker with PCR-confirmed SARS-CoV-2 infection or an uninfected control (not recorded which). V usage is TRBV4-3 and J usage is TRBJ2-1, with 13 bases identical to TRBD2. The CDR3 protein is CASSQDRVTSGREQFF. The CDR3 DNA follows: TGCGCCAGCAGCCAAGATAGAGTGACTAGCGGGAGGGAGCAGTTCTTC.